One and the same sample provided the 18 T cell receptor beta chains below, sequenced in a study of vaccination and CD4 T cells after COVID-19. Treatment in this sample: approximately nine-day PBMC culture with coronavirus spike peptide pools or control peptides (ViraFEST assay). The study sequenced cultured CD4+ T cell DNA using the Oncomine TCR Beta short-read assay. Via MiXCR, TCRdb re-called the PCR reads, giving one row per CDR3 protein. The table records about 17,000 distinct CDR3 sequences, about two fifths of them present only once. The antigens these receptors bind are not known. Sequencing was performed on CD4+ T cells from blood, cultured in vitro. These receptors were obtained from a human donor who had recovered from COVID-19.

V usage is TRBV5-1 and J usage is TRBJ1-3; D may be TRBD1 (5 bases). V lost 3 bases and J 5 bases, leaving 18 bases between the germline ends. The germline CDR1 and CDR2 sequences are SGHRS and YFSETQ. This CDR3 spans 16 amino acids. For the CDR3, the DNA is TGCGCCAGCAGCTCGGGACCAGATGCCGTTAGAAACACCATATATTTT. Translating gives CASSSGPDAVRNTIYF. The whole variable domain, filled in from reference TRBV5-1 and TRBJ1-3, reads KAGVTQTPRYLIKTRGQQVTLSCSPISGHRSVSWYQQTPGQGLQFLFEYFSETQRNKGNFPGRFSGRQFSNSRSEMNVSTLELGDSALYLCASSSGPDAVRNTIYFGEGSWLTVV.

This clonotype appeared a few times. The V and J genes are TRBV28 and TRBJ1-6; possibly TRBD1 for D (5 bases). The CDR3 loop spans 17 amino acids. Trimming shortened V by 2 bases and J by 6 bases, and 17 bases separated the two germline ends. Germline V gene lookup returns CDR1 MDHEN and CDR2 SYDVKM. In DNA form, the CDR3 reads TGTGCCAGCAGTTTAGGGGACGCCGGCTCGGGTAATTCACCCCTCCACTTT. It specifies CASSLGDAGSGNSPLHF.

The chain employs TRBV20-1 and TRBJ1-5; 7 bases are shared with TRBD1. In germline, CDR1 is DFQATT, CDR2 SNEGSKA (reference sequence). The V gene end was trimmed by 6 bases and the J gene end by 4 bases; junction bases not matched to a gene: 9. The CDR3 is 14 amino acids. Written as DNA, the CDR3 is TGCAGTGCCTTGACAGGGACCTTTAATCAGCCCCAGCATTTT. It yields the protein CSALTGTFNQPQHF.

This chain joins TRBV20-1 and TRBJ2-1, with D possibly matching TRBD2 (7 bases). The CDR3 totals 16 residues. Germline lookup yields CDR1 DFQATT and CDR2 SNEGSKA (reference sequence). Trimming pared 0 bases from V and 4 bases from J, leaving 16 bases between. In nucleotides, the CDR3 is TGCAGTGCTAGAGACTGGGGGCGGGAGAAGTACAATGAGCAGTTCTTC. Translating it yields CSARDWGREKYNEQFF.

The rearrangement links TRBV27 to TRBJ2-1; a weak D match, TRBD1 (6 bases). The tail of the sequence fits TRBJ2-7 better, so the J call may be wrong. Germline loops: CDR1 MNHEY, CDR2 SMNVEV (reference sequence). The CDR3 has 13 amino acids. The CDR3 protein is CASSFTGSNEQYF. CDR3 DNA: TGTGCCAGCAGTTTTACAGGGAGTAACGAGCAGTACTTC.

J is TRBJ2-4 and V is TRBV28; perhaps TRBD1 as D (6 bases). V dropped 5 bases and J dropped 3 bases, with 17 bases sitting between them. The CDR3 length is 16 residues. Germline loops: CDR1 MDHEN, CDR2 SYDVKM. CDR3 loop: CASSTTGQYDKNIQYF. The CDR3 DNA is TGTGCCAGCAGTACTACAGGGCAATATGACAAAAACATTCAGTACTTC.

The genes are TRBV20-1 and TRBJ2-7; D remains unclear. Germline loops: CDR1 DFQATT, CDR2 SNEGSKA (reference sequence). The CDR3 sequence is 11 residues long. The V and J ends lost 1 base and 2 bases respectively, with 3 bases between them. This chain's CDR3 is CSARGAYEQYF. The CDR3 DNA reads TGCAGTGCTAGAGGGGCCTACGAGCAGTACTTC.

The rearrangement links TRBV19 to TRBJ2-3; maybe TRBD2 (6 bases). CDR3 length: 15 amino acids. Trimming left V 4 bases short and J 1 base short, with 12 bases between. Germline V gene sequence: CDR1 LNHDA, CDR2 SQIVND (reference sequence). CDR3 sequence (DNA): TGTGCCAGTAGTAAACGGCGGAGGGGCACAGATACGCAGTATTTT. It is translated as CASSKRRRGTDTQYF.

The gene calls are TRBV10-3 and TRBJ2-2; maybe TRBD1 (5 bases). This CDR3 spans 14 amino acids. Trimming removed 7 bases at V and 6 bases at J, with 15 bases between. The germline gives CDR1 ENHRY, CDR2 SYGVKD. CDR3 DNA sequence: TGTGCCATCATGGGGTCAGGGTTGGCCGGGGAGCTGTTTTTT. This translates into CAIMGSGLAGELFF.

The chain has TRBV2 and TRBJ2-7; the match to TRBD1 covers 9 bases. The CDR3 runs 15 residues. Losses at the gene ends were 6 bases for V and 4 bases for J; bases not matched to a gene: 10. CDR1 is SNHLY, CDR2 FYNNEI, per germline. The CDR3, as DNA: TGTGCCAGCAGAAAAGGGGACAGGGAATGGTACGAGCAGTACTTC. It encodes CASRKGDREWYEQYF.

This clonotype occurred a few times. The chain links TRBV30 to TRBJ1-6; tentatively, D is TRBD1 (5 bases). The CDR3 runs 13 residues. With 5 bases removed from V and 10 bases from J, the gap between germline ends came to 15 bases. CDR1 GTSNPN and CDR2 SVGIG come from the germline V gene (reference sequence). This chain's CDR3 is CAWLGEGNSPLHF. As DNA, the CDR3 is TGTGCCTGGTTAGGCGAGGGGAACTCACCCCTCCACTTT.

This chain links TRBV29-1 with TRBJ2-5, with D perhaps being TRBD1 or TRBD2 (5 bases each). The germline gives CDR1 SQVTM, CDR2 ANQGSEA. Trimming cost V 2 bases and J 8 bases, with 21 bases left between them. The CDR3 spans 15 residues. The CDR3 reads CSVERRTGPGFTQYF. The CDR3 nucleotides are TGCAGCGTTGAACGGAGGACGGGGCCGGGTTTCACCCAGTACTTC.

This clonotype was seen a few times. The V and J genes are TRBV12-3 or TRBV12-4 and TRBJ1-2; the D gene is possibly TRBD1 (5 bases). V was clipped by 6 bases and J by 4 bases, with 9 bases between them. The CDR3 extends over 12 amino acids. The CDR3 coding sequence is TGTGCCAGCAGACCTGACAGCTATGGCTACACCTTC. This gives the protein CASRPDSYGYTF.

The J gene is TRBJ1-1, the V gene TRBV5-4; possible D gene TRBD1, 5 bases. The V gene lost 4 bases and the J gene lost 4 bases, with 14 bases spanning the gap. Germline V gene sequence: CDR1 SGHNT, CDR2 YYREEE (reference sequence). The CDR3 extends over 14 amino acids. This chain's CDR3 is CASSARDARTEAFF. CDR3 nucleotide sequence: TGTGCCAGCAGCGCTCGGGACGCCCGCACTGAAGCTTTCTTT.

This clonotype was observed a handful of times. The chain carries TRBV27 and TRBJ2-2, with D possibly being TRBD1 or TRBD2 (6 bases each). Germline CDR1 and CDR2: MNHEY and SMNVEV (reference sequence). This CDR3 is 13 amino acids long. The V gene lost 3 bases and the J gene lost 6 bases, with 8 bases spanning the gap. This CDR3 reads CASSFGGPGELFF. The CDR3 coding sequence is TGTGCCAGCAGTTTCGGGGGCCCCGGGGAGCTGTTTTTT.

This clonotype was found once. The chain uses TRBV20-1 and TRBJ2-7; perhaps TRBD2 as D (6 bases). The CDR3 has 17 amino acids. CDR1 DFQATT and CDR2 SNEGSKA come from the germline V gene (reference sequence). Trimming left V 0 bases short and J 5 bases short, with 23 bases between. This CDR3 is CSARDSQLGLALNEQYF. CDR3 nucleotides: TGCAGTGCTAGAGATTCCCAGTTGGGGCTAGCGCTGAACGAGCAGTACTTC.

This clonotype occurred a few times. The chain uses TRBV5-1 and TRBJ1-1, with a tentative D call TRBD1 (6 bases). This CDR3 comprises 16 residues. Trimming took 4 bases from V and 4 from J, leaving 20 bases between them. Germline loops: CDR1 SGHRS, CDR2 YFSETQ. The CDR3 DNA follows: TGCGCCAGCAGCCCAACCTCGGGGGCCTTAGTCACTGAAGCTTTCTTT. Amino acid sequence: CASSPTSGALVTEAFF.

The chain combines TRBV5-4 with TRBJ2-3, with 9 bases that match TRBD2. Germline lookup yields CDR1 SGHNT and CDR2 YYREEE (reference sequence). The CDR3 covers 14 residues. Trimming at V came to 5 bases and at J to 1 base, leaving 2 bases not matched to a gene. In DNA form, the CDR3 reads TGTGCCAGCAGAATAGCGGGGGGCACAGATACGCAGTATTTT. Its protein product is CASRIAGGTDTQYF. The full variable domain, its missing parts supplied by reference TRBV5-4 and TRBJ2-3, is ETGVTQSPTHLIKTRGQQVTLRCSSQSGHNTVSWYQQALGQGPQFIFQYYREEENGRGNFPPRFSGLQFPNYSSELNVNALELDDSALYLCASRIAGGTDTQYFGPGTRLTVL.